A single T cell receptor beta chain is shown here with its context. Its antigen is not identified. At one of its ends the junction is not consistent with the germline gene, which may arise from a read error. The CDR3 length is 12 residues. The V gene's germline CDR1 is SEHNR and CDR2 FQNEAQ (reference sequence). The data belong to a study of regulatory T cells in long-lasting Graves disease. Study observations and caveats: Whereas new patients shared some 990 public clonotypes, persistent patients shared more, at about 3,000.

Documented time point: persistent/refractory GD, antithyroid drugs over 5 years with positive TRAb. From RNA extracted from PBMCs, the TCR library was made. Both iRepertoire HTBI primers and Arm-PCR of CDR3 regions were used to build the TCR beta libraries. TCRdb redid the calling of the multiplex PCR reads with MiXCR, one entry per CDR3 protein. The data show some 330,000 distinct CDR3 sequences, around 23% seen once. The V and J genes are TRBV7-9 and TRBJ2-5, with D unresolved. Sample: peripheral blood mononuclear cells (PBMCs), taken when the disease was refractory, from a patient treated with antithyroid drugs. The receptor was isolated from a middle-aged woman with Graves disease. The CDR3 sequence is CASSFLTGPQYF. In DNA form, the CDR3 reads TGTGCCAGCAGCTTCCTTACCGGGCCCCAATACTTC.